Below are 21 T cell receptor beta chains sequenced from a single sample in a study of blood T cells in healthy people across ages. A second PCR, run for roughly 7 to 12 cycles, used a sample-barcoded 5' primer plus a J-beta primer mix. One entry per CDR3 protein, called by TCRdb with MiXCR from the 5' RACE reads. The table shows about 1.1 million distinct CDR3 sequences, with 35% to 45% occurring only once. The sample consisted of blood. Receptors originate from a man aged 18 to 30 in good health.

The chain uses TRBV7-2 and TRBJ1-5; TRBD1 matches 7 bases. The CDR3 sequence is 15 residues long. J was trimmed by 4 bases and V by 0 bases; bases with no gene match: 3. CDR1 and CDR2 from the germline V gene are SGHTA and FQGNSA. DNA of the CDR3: TGTGCCAGCAGCTTAGCCGGGACAGAAAATCAGCCCCAGCATTTT. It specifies CASSLAGTENQPQHF.

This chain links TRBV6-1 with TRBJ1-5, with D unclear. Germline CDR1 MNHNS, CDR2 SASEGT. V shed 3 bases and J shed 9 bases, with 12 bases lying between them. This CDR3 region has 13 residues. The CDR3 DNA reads TGTGCCAGCAGTGAGTCCAGTAGGACGCCCCAGCATTTT. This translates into CASSESSRTPQHF.

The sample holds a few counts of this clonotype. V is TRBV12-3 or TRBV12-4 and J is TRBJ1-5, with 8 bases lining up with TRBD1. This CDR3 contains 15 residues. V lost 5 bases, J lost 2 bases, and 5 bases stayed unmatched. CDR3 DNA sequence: TGTGCCAGCAGTCCACTGACAGGGGGCAATCAGCCCCAGCATTTT. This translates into CASSPLTGGNQPQHF.

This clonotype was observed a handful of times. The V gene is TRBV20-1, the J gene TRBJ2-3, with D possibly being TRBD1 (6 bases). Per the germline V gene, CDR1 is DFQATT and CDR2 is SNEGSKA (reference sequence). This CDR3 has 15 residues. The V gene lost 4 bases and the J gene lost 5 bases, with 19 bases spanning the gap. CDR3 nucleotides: TGCAGTGCTACCTATCCGAGGGGGTCCCAAGATACGCAGTATTTT. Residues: CSATYPRGSQDTQYF.

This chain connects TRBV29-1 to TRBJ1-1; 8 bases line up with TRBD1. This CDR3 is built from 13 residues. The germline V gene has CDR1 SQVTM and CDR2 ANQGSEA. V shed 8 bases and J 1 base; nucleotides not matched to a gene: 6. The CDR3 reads CSLRTGQNTEAFF. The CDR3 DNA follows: TGCAGCCTCAGGACAGGGCAGAACACTGAAGCTTTCTTT.

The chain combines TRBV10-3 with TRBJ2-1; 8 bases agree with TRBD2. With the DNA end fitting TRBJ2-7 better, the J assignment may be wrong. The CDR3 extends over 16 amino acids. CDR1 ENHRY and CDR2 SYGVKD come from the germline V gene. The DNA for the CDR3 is TGTGCCATCAGTGAGTCGGAAGCGGGAGACTACAATGAGCAGTACTTC. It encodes CAISESEAGDYNEQYF.

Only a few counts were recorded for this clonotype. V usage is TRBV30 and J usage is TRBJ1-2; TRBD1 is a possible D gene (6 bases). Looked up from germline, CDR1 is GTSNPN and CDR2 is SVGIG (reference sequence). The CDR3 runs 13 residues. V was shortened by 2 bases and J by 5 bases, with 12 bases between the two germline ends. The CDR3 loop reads CAWSPGVGYGYTF. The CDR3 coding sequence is TGTGCCTGGAGTCCAGGGGTGGGGTATGGCTACACCTTC.

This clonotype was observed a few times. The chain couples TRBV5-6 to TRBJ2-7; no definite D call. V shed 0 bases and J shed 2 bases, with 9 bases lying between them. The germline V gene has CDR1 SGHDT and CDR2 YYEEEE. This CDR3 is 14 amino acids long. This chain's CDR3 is CASSLVAQTYEQYF. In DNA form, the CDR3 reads TGTGCCAGCAGCTTGGTTGCACAGACCTACGAGCAGTACTTC.

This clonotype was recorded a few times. CDR3 bases: TGTGCCAGCAGTGGAGGGGAAGTCAACTATGGCTACACCTTC. The encoded protein is CASSGGEVNYGYTF. This chain links TRBV25-1 with TRBJ1-2, with D possibly being TRBD1 (5 bases). V lost 4 bases to trimming and J lost 2 bases, with 11 bases between them. CDR1 is MGHDK, CDR2 SYGVNS, per germline. The CDR3 length is 14 residues.

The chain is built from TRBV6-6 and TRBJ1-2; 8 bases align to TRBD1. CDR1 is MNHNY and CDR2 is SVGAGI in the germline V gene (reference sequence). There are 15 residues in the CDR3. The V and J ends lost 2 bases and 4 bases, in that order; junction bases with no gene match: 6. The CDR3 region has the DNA TGTGCCAGCAGTTACGTAATAGGGACAGGCTATGGCTACACCTTC. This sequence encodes CASSYVIGTGYGYTF.

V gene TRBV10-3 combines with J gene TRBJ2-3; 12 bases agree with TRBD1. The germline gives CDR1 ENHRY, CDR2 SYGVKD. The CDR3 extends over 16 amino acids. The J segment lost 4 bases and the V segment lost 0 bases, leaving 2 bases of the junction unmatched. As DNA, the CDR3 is TGTGCCATCAGTGAGTCTGGGACAGGGGGCGCAGATACGCAGTATTTT. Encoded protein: CAISESGTGGADTQYF.

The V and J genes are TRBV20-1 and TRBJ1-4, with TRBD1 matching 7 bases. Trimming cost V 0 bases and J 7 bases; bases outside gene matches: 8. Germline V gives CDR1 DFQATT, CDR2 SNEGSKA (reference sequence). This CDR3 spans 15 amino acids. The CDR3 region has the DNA TGCAGTGCTAGAGATGTGTTAGGGGGCCTTGAAAAACTGTTTTTT. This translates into CSARDVLGGLEKLFF.

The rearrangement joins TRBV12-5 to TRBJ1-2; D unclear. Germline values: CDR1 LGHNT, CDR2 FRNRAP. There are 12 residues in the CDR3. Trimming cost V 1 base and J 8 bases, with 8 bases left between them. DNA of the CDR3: TGTGCTAGTGGTTTGGGCGTCAACGGCTACACCTTC. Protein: CASGLGVNGYTF.

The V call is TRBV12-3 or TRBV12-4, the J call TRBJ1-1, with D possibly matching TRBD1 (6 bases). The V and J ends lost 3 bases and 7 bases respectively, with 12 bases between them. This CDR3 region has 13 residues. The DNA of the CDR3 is TGTGCCAGCAGTTTCAGGGGAAGAGGTGAAGCTTTCTTT. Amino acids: CASSFRGRGEAFF.

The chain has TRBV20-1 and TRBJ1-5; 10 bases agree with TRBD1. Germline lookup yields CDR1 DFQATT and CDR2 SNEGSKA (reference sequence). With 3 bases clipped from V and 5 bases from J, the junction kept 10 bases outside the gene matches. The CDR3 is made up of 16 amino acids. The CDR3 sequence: CSARGPDRGEYQPQHF. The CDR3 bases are TGCAGTGCTAGGGGCCCGGACAGGGGGGAGTATCAGCCCCAGCATTTT.

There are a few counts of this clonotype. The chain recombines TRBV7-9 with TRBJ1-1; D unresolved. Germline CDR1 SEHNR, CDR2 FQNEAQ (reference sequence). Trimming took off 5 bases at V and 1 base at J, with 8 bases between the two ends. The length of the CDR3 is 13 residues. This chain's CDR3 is CASSDAGNTEAFF. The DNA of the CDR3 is TGTGCCAGCAGCGATGCAGGGAACACTGAAGCTTTCTTT.

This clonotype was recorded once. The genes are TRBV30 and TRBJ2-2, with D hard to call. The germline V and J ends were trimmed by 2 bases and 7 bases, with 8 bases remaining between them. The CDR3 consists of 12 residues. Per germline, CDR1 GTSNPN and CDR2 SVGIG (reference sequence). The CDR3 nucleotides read TGTGCCTGGAGTACTGAGGTCGGGGAGCTGTTTTTT. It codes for CAWSTEVGELFF. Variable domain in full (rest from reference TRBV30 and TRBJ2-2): SQTIHQWPATLVQPVGSPLSLECTVEGTSNPNLYWYRQAAGRGLQLLFYSVGIGQISSEVPQNLSASRPQDRQFILSSKKLLLSDSGFYLCAWSTEVGELFFGEGSRLTVL.

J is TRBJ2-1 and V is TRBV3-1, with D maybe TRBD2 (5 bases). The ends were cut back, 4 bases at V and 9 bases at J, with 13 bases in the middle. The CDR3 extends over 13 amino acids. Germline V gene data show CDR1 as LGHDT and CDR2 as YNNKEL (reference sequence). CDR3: CASSRSSQGEQFF. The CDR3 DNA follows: TGTGCCAGCAGCCGTTCTAGCCAAGGTGAGCAGTTCTTC.

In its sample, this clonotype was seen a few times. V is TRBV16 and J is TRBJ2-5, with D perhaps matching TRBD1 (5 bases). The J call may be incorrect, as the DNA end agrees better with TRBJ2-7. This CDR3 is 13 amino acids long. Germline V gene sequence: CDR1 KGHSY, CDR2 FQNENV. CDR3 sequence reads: CASSQILGAEQYF. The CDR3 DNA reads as TGTGCCAGCAGCCAAATCTTAGGGGCCGAGCAGTACTTC.

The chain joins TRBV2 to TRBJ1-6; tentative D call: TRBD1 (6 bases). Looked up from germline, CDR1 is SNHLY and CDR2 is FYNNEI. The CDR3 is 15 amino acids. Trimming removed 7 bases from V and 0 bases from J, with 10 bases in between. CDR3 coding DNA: TGTGCCAGCACCGAGGACAGCTCCTATAATTCACCCCTCCACTTT. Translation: CASTEDSSYNSPLHF.

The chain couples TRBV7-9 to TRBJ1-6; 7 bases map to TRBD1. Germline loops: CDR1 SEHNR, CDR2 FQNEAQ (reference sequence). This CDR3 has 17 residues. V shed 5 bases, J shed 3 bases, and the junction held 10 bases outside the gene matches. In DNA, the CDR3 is TGTGCCAGCAGCCCGAGTCCCGACAGGGACTATAATTCACCCCTCCACTTT. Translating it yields CASSPSPDRDYNSPLHF.